This entry lists 13 T cell receptor beta chains sequenced from one sample in a study of cytomegalovirus exposure and HLA in healthy donors. The PCR made use of 60 Vbeta and 13 Jbeta primers. The protocol was immunoSEQ multiplex PCR, while the TCRdb copy is restricted to in-frame clones and leaves out a portion. Of about 170,000 clones in the sample, around 86% were seen once. Sequencing was carried out using PBMCs. The source of these receptors is a girl aged 2-15 years in good health and CMV-seropositive.

V gene TRBV2 combines with J gene TRBJ2-7; 11 bases map to TRBD2. This CDR3 is 16 amino acids long. Germline V gene lookup returns CDR1 SNHLY and CDR2 FYNNEI. J gave up 1 base and V 1 base, and 3 bases lay outside the gene matches. CDR3 sequence (DNA): TGTGCCAGCAGTGAAGAACTAGCGGGAGCTTCCTACGAGCAGTACTTC. Translating gives CASSEELAGASYEQYF. The variable domain in full, completed from reference TRBV2 and TRBJ2-7, reads EPEVTQTPSHQVTQMGQEVILRCVPISNHLYFYWYRQILGQKVEFLVSFYNNEISEKSEIFDDQFSVERPDGSNFTLKIRSTKLEDSAMYFCASSEELAGASYEQYFGPGTRLTVT.

The V gene is TRBV18, the J gene TRBJ1-4, with D possibly TRBD1 on 6 matching bases. Per germline, CDR1 KGHSH and CDR2 LQKENI. With 0 bases removed from V and 4 bases from J, the gap between germline ends came to 9 bases. The CDR3 covers 15 residues. The DNA for the CDR3 is TGTGCCAGCTCACCACCGAACAGGGATAATGAAAAACTGTTTTTT. This translates into CASSPPNRDNEKLFF.

The gene calls are TRBV18 and TRBJ2-5, with D unresolved. Germline V lookup: CDR1 KGHSH, CDR2 LQKENI. Trimming took 3 bases from V and 10 from J, leaving 12 bases between them. This CDR3 is built from 12 residues. CDR3 DNA: TGTGCCAGCTCACCGAAGCCCTCGGGCCAGTACTTC. This sequence encodes CASSPKPSGQYF.

The V gene is TRBV29-1, the J gene TRBJ2-7, with 7 bases lining up with TRBD2. V lost 5 bases, J lost 3 bases, and 13 bases stayed unmatched. The CDR3 has 15 amino acids. CDR1 and CDR2 (germline): SQVTM, ANQGSEA. The CDR3 nucleotides read TGCAGCGTTTCGGTGCGGGAGAAGCTAGTCTACGAGCAGTACTTC. Its protein is CSVSVREKLVYEQYF.

The genes are TRBV5-4 and TRBJ1-1; 8 bases map to TRBD1. The germline CDR1 and CDR2 sequences are SGHNT and YYREEE (reference sequence). CDR3 size: 14 residues. J was trimmed by 7 bases and V by 3 bases; bases with no gene match: 8. The CDR3 loop is CASSYLQGAGEAFF. CDR3 DNA sequence: TGTGCCAGCAGCTATCTTCAGGGGGCGGGTGAAGCTTTCTTT.

This clone appeared once. V usage is TRBV19 and J usage is TRBJ2-4; no reliable D call. V lost 5 bases, J lost 3 bases, and 14 bases lay in between. The CDR3 has 15 amino acids. CDR1 and CDR2 from the germline V gene are LNHDA and SQIVND (reference sequence). DNA of the CDR3: TGTGCCAGTAGTCCCTTAGATTACGGCAAAAACATTCAGTACTTC. This translates into CASSPLDYGKNIQYF.

The chain combines TRBV27 with TRBJ2-5, with 10 nucleotides matching TRBD1. The junction had 9 bases not matched to a gene; V was cut back by 0 bases and J by 5 bases. The CDR3 extends over 17 amino acids. CDR1 is MNHEY, CDR2 SMNVEV, per germline (reference sequence). DNA of the CDR3: TGTGCCAGCAGTTTATCTCCGGGACAGGGGCGTTTTGAGACCCAGTACTTC. It codes for CASSLSPGQGRFETQYF.

The rearrangement links TRBV7-9 to TRBJ2-2, with a tentative D call TRBD2 (6 bases). CDR1 and CDR2 (germline): SEHNR, FQNEAQ (reference sequence). V was clipped by 4 bases and J by 6 bases, with 15 bases between them. There are 15 residues in the CDR3. CDR3 protein: CASSSPGSRAGELFF. CDR3 DNA sequence: TGTGCCAGCAGCTCCCCCGGGAGTCGTGCCGGGGAGCTGTTTTTT. The full variable domain, its missing parts supplied by reference TRBV7-9 and TRBJ2-2, is DTGVSQNPRHKITKRGQNVTFRCDPISEHNRLYWYRQTLGQGPEFLTYFQNEAQLEKSRLLSDRFSAERPKGSFSTLEIQRTEQGDSAMYLCASSSPGSRAGELFFGEGSRLTVL.

CDR3 DNA sequence: TGTGCCATCAGTGAGTTTAAGCGGACCTCTGGAGAGCAGTACTTC. It encodes CAISEFKRTSGEQYF. The J gene is TRBJ2-7, the V gene TRBV10-3, with D perhaps matching TRBD2 (5 bases). The CDR3 has 15 residues. The ends were cut back, 1 base at V and 7 bases at J, with 17 bases in the middle. The germline CDR1 and CDR2 sequences are ENHRY and SYGVKD.

The J gene is TRBJ1-5, the V gene TRBV6-1, with D hard to call. Germline CDR1 is MNHNS and CDR2 is SASEGT. The CDR3 spans 13 residues. V lost 7 bases to trimming and J lost 6 bases, with 13 bases between them. The chain's CDR3 is CASMRRGAQPQHF. The CDR3 DNA follows: TGTGCCAGCATGCGGCGCGGAGCTCAGCCCCAGCATTTT.

This chain joins TRBV27 and TRBJ2-5; TRBD2 aligns across 9 bases. After removal of 3 bases from V and 5 bases from J, the junction contained 10 bases not matched to a gene. The CDR3 is 16 amino acids. Per the germline V gene, CDR1 is MNHEY and CDR2 is SMNVEV (reference sequence). The CDR3: CASSFGGSGSLETQYF. The CDR3 coding sequence is TGTGCCAGCAGTTTCGGCGGTAGCGGGAGTTTGGAGACCCAGTACTTC.

J is TRBJ2-7 and V is TRBV5-1; 9 bases match TRBD1. V was clipped by 0 bases and J by 3 bases; unmatched bases: 7. The CDR3 consists of 16 residues. Germline CDR1 SGHRS, CDR2 YFSETQ. The CDR3 DNA is TGCGCCAGCAGCTTGGAACAGGGGGCGCAATTCTACGAGCAGTACTTC. Its protein is CASSLEQGAQFYEQYF.

The chain links TRBV27 to TRBJ2-1, with TRBD1 as a possible D gene (5 bases). In germline, CDR1 is MNHEY, CDR2 SMNVEV (reference sequence). V gave up 8 bases and J gave up 6 bases, with 17 bases separating them. The CDR3 loop spans 14 amino acids. The CDR3 region has the DNA TGTGCCAGCTCTCCGAGTCAGGGTATCAATGAGCAGTTCTTC. Translating gives CASSPSQGINEQFF.